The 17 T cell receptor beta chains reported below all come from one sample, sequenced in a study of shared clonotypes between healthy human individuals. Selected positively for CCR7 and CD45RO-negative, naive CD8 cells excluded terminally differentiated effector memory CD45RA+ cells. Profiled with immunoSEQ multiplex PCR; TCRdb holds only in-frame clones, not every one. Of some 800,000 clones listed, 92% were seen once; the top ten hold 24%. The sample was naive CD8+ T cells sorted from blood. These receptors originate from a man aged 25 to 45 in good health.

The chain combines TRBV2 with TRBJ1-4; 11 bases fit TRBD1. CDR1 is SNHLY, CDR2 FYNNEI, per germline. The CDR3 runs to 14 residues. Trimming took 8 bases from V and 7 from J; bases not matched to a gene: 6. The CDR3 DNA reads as TGTGCCAGCGGCGGACAGGGGGCAAGTGAAAAACTGTTTTTT. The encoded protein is CASGGQGASEKLFF.

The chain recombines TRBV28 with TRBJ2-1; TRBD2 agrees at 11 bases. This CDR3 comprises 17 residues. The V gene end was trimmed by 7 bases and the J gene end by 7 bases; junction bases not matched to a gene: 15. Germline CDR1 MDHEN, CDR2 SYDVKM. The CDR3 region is CASTPLALAGGLNEQFF. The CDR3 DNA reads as TGTGCCAGCACCCCCCTCGCTCTAGCGGGAGGTCTAAATGAGCAGTTCTTC.

CDR3 region: CSAQIAGETDTQYF. As DNA, the CDR3 is TGCAGCGCTCAGATAGCGGGAGAGACAGATACGCAGTATTTT. J is TRBJ2-3 and V is TRBV29-1; 9 bases are shared with TRBD2. Looked up from germline, CDR1 is SQVTM and CDR2 is ANQGSEA. Trimming at V came to 7 bases and at J to 3 bases, leaving 8 bases not matched to a gene. The CDR3 runs 14 residues.

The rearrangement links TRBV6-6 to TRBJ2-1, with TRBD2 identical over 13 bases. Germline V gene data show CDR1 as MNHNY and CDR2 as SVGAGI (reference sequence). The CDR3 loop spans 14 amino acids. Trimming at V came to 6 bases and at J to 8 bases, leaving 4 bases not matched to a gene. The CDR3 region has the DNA TGTGCCAGCAGCGGGACTAGCGGGATAGATGAGCAGTTCTTC. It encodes CASSGTSGIDEQFF.

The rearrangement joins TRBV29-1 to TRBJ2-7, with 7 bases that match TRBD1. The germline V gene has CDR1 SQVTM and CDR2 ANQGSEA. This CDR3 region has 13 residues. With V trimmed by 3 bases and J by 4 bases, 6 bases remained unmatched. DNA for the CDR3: TGCAGCGTTGAGGACAGGCCCCCTTACGAGCAGTACTTC. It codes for CSVEDRPPYEQYF.

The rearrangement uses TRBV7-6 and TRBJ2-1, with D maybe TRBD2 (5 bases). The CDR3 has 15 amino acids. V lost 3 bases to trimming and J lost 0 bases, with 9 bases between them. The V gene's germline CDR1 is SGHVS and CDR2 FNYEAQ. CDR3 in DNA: TGTGCCAGCAGCTTGATTGCGGGCTCCTACAATGAGCAGTTCTTC. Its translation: CASSLIAGSYNEQFF.

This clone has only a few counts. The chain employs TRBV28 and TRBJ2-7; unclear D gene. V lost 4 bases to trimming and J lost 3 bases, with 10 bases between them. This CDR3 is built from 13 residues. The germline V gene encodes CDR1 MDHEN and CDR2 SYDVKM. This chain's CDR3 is CASSSISNYEQYF. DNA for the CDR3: TGTGCCAGCAGTTCTATCTCAAACTACGAGCAGTACTTC.

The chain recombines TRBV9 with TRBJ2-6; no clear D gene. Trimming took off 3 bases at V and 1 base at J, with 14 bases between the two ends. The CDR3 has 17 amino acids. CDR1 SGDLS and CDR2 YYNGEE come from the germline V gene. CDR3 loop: CASSGGAKESGANVLTF. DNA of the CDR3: TGTGCCAGCAGCGGCGGAGCCAAGGAATCTGGGGCCAACGTCCTGACTTTC. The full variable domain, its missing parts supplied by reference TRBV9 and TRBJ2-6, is DSGVTQTPKHLITATGQRVTLRCSPRSGDLSVYWYQQSLDQGLQFLIQYYNGEERAKGNILERFSAQQFPDLHSELNLSSLELGDSALYFCASSGGAKESGANVLTFGAGSRLTVL.

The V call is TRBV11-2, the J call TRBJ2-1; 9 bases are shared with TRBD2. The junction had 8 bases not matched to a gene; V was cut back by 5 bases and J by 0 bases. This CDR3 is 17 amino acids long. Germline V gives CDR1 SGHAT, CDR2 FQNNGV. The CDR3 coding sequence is TGTGCCAGCAGCCGCCGAGATAGCGGGAGCTCCTACAATGAGCAGTTCTTC. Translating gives CASSRRDSGSSYNEQFF.

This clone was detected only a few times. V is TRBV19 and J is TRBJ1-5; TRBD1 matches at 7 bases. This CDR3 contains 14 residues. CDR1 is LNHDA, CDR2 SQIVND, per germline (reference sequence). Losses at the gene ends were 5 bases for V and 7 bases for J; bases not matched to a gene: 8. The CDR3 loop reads CASSVLQGMQPQHF. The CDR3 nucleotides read TGTGCCAGTAGTGTCCTACAGGGGATGCAGCCCCAGCATTTT.

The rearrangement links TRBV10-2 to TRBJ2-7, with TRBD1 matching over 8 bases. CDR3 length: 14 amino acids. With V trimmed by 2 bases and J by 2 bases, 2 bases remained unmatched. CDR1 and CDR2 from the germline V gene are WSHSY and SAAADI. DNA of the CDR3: TGCGCCAGCAGTGAGGCAGGGGGCACCTACGAGCAGTACTTC. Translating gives CASSEAGGTYEQYF.

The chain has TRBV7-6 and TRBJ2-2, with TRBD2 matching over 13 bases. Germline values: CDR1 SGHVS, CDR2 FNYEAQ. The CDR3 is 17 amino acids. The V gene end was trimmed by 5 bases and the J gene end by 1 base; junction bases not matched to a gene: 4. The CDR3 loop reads CASSGWTSGGNTGELFF. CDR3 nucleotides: TGTGCCAGCAGCGGTTGGACTAGCGGGGGGAACACCGGGGAGCTGTTTTTT. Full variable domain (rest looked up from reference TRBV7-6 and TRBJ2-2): GAGVSQSPRYKVTKRGQDVALRCDPISGHVSLYWYRQALGQGPEFLTYFNYEAQQDKSGLPNDRFSAERPEGSISTLTIQRTEQRDSAMYRCASSGWTSGGNTGELFFGEGSRLTVL.

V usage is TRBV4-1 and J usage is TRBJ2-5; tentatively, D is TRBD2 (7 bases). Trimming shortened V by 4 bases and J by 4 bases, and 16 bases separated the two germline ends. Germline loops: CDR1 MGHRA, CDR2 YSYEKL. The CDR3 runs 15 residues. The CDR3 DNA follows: TGCGCCAGCAGCCTAAGTACGGGGGGCGCAGAGACCCAGTACTTC. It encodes CASSLSTGGAETQYF.

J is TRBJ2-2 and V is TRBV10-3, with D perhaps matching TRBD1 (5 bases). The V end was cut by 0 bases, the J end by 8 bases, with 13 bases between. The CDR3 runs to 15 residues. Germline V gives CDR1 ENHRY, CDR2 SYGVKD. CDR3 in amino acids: CAISESLDTEGELFF. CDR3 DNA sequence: TGTGCCATCAGTGAGTCTTTGGACACCGAAGGGGAGCTGTTTTTT.

In DNA form, the CDR3 reads TGTGCCAGCAGTTTGAGACAGGGGCATGGCTACACCTTC. This encodes CASSLRQGHGYTF. The chain is built from TRBV28 and TRBJ1-2; TRBD1 matches 8 bases. The CDR3 has 13 residues. Germline loops: CDR1 MDHEN, CDR2 SYDVKM. The J segment lost 6 bases and the V segment lost 3 bases, leaving 3 bases of the junction unmatched.

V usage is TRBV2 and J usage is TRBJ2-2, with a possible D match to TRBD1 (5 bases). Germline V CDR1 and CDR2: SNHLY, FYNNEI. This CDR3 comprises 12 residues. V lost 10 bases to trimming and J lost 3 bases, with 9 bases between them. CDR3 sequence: CATKGYTGELFF. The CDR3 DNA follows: TGTGCCACCAAGGGGTACACCGGGGAGCTGTTTTTT.

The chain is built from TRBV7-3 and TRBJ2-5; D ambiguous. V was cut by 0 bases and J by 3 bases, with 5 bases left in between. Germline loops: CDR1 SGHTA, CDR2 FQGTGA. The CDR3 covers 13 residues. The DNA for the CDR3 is TGTGCCAGCAGCTTAACGTATAAAGAGACCCAGTACTTC. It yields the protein CASSLTYKETQYF. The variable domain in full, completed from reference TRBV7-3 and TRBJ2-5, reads GAGVSQTPSNKVTEKGKYVELRCDPISGHTALYWYRQSLGQGPEFLIYFQGTGAADDSGLPNDRFFAVRPEGSVSTLKIQRTERGDSAVYLCASSLTYKETQYFGPGTRLLVL.